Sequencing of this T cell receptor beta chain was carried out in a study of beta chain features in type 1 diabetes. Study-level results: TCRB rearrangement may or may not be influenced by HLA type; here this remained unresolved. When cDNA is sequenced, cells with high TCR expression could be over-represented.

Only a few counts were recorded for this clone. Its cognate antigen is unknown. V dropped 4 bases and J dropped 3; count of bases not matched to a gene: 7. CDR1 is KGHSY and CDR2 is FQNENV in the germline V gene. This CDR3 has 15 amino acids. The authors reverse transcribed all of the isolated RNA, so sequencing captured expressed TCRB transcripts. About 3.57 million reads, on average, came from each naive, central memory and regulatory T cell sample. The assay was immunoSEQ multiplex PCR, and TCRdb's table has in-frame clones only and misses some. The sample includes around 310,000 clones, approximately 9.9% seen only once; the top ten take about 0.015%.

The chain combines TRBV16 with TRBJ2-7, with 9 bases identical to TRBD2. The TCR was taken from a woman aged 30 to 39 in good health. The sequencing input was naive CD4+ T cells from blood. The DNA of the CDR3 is TGTGCCAGCAGCCCGCAAGTTAGCGGGGGCTACGAGCAGTACTTC. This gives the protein CASSPQVSGGYEQYF.